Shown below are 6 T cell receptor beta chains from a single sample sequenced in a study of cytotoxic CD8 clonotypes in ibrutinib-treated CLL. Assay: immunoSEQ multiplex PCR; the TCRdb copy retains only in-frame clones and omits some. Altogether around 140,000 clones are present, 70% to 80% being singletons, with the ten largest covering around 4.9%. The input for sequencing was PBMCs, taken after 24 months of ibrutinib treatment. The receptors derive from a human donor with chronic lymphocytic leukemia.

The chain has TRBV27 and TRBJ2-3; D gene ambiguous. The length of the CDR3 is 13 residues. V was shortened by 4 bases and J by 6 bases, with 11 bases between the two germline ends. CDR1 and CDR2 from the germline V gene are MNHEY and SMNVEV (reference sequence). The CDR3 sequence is CASSSSFLDTQYF. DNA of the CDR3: TGTGCCAGCAGTTCTTCTTTTTTGGATACGCAGTATTTT.

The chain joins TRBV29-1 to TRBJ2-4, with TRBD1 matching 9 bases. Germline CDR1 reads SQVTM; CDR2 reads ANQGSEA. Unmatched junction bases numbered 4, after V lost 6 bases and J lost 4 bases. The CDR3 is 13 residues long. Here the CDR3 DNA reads TGCAGCGTAGCCGGGACAGGGAAAAACATTCAGTACTTC. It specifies CSVAGTGKNIQYF.

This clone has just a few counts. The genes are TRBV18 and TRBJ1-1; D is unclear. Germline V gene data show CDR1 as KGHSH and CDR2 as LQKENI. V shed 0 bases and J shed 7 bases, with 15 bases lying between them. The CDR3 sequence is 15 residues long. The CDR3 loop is CASSPPGQGHGEAFF. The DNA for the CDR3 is TGTGCCAGCTCACCACCGGGTCAAGGCCACGGTGAAGCTTTCTTT.

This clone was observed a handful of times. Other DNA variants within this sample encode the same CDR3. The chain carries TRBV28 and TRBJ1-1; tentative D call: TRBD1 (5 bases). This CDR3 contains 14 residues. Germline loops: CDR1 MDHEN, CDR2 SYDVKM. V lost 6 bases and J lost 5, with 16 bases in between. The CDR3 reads CASSSGQGWTEAFF. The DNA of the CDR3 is TGTGCCAGCAGCTCCGGACAAGGCTGGACTGAAGCTTTCTTT.

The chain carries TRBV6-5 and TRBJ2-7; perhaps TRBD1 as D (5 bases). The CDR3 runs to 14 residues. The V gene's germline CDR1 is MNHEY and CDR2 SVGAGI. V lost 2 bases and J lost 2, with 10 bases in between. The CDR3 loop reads CASSYARATYEQYF. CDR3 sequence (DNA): TGTGCCAGCAGTTACGCCAGGGCCACCTACGAGCAGTACTTC.

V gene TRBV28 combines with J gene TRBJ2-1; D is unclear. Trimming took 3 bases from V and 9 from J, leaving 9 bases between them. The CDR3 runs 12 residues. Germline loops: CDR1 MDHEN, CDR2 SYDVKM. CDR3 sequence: CASSFPPGEQFF. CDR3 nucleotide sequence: TGTGCCAGCAGTTTCCCTCCGGGTGAGCAGTTCTTC.